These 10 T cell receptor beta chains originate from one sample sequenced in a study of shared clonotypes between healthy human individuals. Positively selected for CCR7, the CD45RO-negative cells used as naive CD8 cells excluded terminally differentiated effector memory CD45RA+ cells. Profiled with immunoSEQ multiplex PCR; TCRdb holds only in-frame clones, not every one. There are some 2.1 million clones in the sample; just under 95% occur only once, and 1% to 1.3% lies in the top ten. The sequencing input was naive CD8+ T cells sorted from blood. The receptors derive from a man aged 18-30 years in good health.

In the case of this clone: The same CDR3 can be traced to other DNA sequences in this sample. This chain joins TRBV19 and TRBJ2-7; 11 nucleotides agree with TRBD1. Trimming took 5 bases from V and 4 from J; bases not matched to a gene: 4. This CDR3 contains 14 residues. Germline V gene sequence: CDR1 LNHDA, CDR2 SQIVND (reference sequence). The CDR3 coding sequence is TGTGCCAGTAGTGCGGGACAGGGGGGTTACGAGCAGTACTTC. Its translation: CASSAGQGGYEQYF. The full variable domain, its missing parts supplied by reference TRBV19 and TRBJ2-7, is DGGITQSPKYLFRKEGQNVTLSCEQNLNHDAMYWYRQDPGQGLRLIYYSQIVNDFQKGDIAEGYSVSREKKESFPLTVTSAQKNPTAFYLCASSAGQGGYEQYFGPGTRLTVT.

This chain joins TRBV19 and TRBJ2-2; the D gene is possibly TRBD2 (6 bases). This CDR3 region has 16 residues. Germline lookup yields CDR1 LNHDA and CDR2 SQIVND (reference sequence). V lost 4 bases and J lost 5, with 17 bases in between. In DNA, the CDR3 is TGTGCCAGTAGTACAGGAGGGGAACAGGTAACCGGGGAGCTGTTTTTT. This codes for CASSTGGEQVTGELFF.

The CDR3 is CASSLDDGRNEKLFF. The CDR3 DNA is TGCGCCAGCAGCTTGGATGACGGCAGAAATGAAAAACTGTTTTTT. V and J are TRBV5-1 and TRBJ1-4; D not resolved. This CDR3 contains 15 residues. V was shortened by 0 bases and J by 5 bases, with 11 bases between the two germline ends. Per the germline V gene, CDR1 is SGHRS and CDR2 is YFSETQ.

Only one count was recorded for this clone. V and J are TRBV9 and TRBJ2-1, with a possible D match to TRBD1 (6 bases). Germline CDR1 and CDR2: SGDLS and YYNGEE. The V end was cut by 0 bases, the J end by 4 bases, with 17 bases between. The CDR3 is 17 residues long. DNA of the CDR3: TGTGCCAGCAGCGTAGAAGGGGGAATGGGCGTGTACAATGAGCAGTTCTTC. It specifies CASSVEGGMGVYNEQFF.

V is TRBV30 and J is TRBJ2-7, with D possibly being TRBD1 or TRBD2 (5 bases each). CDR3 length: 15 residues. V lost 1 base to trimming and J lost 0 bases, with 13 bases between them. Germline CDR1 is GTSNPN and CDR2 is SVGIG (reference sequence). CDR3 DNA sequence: TGTGCCTGGAGTGCGGGGCCGTGGGGCTCCTACGAGCAGTACTTC. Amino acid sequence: CAWSAGPWGSYEQYF.

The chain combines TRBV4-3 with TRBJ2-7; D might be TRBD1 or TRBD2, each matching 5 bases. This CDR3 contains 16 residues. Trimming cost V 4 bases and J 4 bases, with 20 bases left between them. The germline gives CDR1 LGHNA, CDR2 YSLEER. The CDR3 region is CASSPVSGSEGYEQYF. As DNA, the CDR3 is TGCGCCAGCAGCCCCGTCAGCGGATCCGAGGGGTACGAGCAGTACTTC.

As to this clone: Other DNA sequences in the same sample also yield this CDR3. CDR3 coding DNA: TGTGCCAGCAGTTTCGGACAGGGAGGTCAGCCCCAGCATTTT. Translating it yields CASSFGQGGQPQHF. The chain links TRBV6-5 to TRBJ1-5, with 8 nucleotides matching TRBD1. This CDR3 comprises 14 residues. Germline V gives CDR1 MNHEY, CDR2 SVGAGI. V trimming: 4 bases; J trimming: 6 bases; junction bases outside the gene matches: 5.

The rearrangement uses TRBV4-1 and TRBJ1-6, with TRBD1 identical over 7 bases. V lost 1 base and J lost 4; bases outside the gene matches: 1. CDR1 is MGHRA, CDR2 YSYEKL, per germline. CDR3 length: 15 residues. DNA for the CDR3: TGCGCCAGCAGCCAAGTGGGACAGTATAATTCACCCCTCCACTTT. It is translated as CASSQVGQYNSPLHF.

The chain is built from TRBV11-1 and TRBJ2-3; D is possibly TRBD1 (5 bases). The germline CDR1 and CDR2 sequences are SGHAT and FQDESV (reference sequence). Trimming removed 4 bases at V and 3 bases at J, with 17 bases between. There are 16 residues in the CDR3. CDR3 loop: CASSYKGDVGTDTQYF. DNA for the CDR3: TGTGCCAGCAGCTACAAAGGGGATGTAGGGACAGATACGCAGTATTTT.

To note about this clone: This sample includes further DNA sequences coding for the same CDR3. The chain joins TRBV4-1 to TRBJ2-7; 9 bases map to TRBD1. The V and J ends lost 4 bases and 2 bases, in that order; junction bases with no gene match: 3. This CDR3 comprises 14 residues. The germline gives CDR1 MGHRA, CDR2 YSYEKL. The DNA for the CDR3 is TGCGCCAGCAGCCTTAGGGACAGGGCCTACGAGCAGTACTTC. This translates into CASSLRDRAYEQYF.